The entry that follows covers one T cell receptor beta chain sequence. These data originate in a study of blood T cell repertoires in COVID-19. There are 13 residues in the CDR3. The ends were cut back, 2 bases at V and 8 bases at J, with 10 bases in the middle. Germline CDR1 and CDR2: SGHTA and FQGTGA. Assay: immunoSEQ multiplex PCR; the TCRdb copy retains only in-frame clones and omits some. The sample holds some 270,000 clones, roughly 90% seen once. This chain uses TRBV7-3 with TRBJ2-1, with D possibly matching TRBD2 (6 bases). The sequence derives from a middle-aged man with acute or convalescent COVID-19. The sequencing sample was made of peripheral blood. The CDR3 DNA reads as TGTGCCAGCAGCTTAGCGGGACCCCATGAGCAGTTCTTC. It is translated as CASSLAGPHEQFF.